This T cell receptor (beta chain) was identified during a study of PD-1 blockade in classical Hodgkin lymphoma. Study results and limitations: Relative to healthy donors, newly diagnosed patients reportedly had lower baseline TCR diversity, which was reported as lower still in relapsed/refractory patients. Baseline diversity resembling that of newly diagnosed patients was seen in complete responders. There was a significant rise in CD4+ TCR diversity by C4D1, with no such rise for CD8+. Nivolumab initiated under 1 year post-ASCT led to patient exclusion.

The CDR3 spans 15 residues. From germline, CDR1 is MNHNS and CDR2 SASEGT. V gave up 4 bases and J gave up 3 bases, with 13 bases separating them. Every patient relapsed after autologous stem cell transplantation, and brentuximab vedotin exposure varied. In regard to this clone: Its antigen is unknown.

Assay used: immunoSEQ multiplex PCR; TCRdb lists only in-frame clones, some missing. The sample includes 50,000 or so clones, around 67% of them seen just once. The chain has TRBV6-1 and TRBJ2-1; possible D gene TRBD2, 6 bases. This sample comprised peripheral blood mononuclear cells (PBMCs), obtained before the second cycle of nivolumab. This TCR derives from a human donor with classical Hodgkin lymphoma. The DNA of the CDR3 is TGTGCCAGCAGTGCTACGGGACTGGACTACAATGAGCAGTTCTTC. The encoded protein is CASSATGLDYNEQFF.